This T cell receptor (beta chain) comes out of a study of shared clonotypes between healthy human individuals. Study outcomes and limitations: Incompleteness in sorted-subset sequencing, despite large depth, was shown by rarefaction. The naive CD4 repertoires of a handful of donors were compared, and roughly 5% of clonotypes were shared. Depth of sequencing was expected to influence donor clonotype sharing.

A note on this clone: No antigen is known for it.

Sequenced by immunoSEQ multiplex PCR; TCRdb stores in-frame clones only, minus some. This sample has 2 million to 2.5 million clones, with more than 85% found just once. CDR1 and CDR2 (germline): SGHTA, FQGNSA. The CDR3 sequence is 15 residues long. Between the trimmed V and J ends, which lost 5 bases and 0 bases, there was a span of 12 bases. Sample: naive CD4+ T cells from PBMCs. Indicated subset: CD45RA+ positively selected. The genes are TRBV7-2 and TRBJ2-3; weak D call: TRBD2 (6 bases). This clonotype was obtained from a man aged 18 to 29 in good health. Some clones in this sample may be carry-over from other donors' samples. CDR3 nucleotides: TGTGCCAGCAGCGCCGGGACTGGCAGCACAGATACGCAGTATTTT. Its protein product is CASSAGTGSTDTQYF.